Sequencing of this T cell receptor beta chain was carried out in a study of Ad26.COV2.S vaccination and SARS-CoV-2 variants. In the study overall: Participants got Ad26.COV2.S intramuscularly, once or twice 56 days apart.

Treatment in this sample: roughly 20 received Ad26.COV2.S at low or high dose, single or two shots; 5 received placebo; per-sample allocation not given. Sampling was done on day 63 after the first vaccine or placebo injection. Libraries were prepared by immunoSEQ multiplex PCR; TCRdb keeps only in-frame clonotypes and omits some of them. The sample shows about 480,000 clones, roughly nine tenths of them seen only once. This clone was picked up one time. Its target is unknown. CDR3 length: 16 residues. General study points: Total T cell responses, in the TCR breadth and depth analyses, may have been underestimated. Vaccine recipients had higher spike-specific TCR breadth than placebo recipients.

The chain joins TRBV21-1 to TRBJ2-3; TRBD2 reflects the table's D call only, with no check against the DNA. TRBV21-1 is reported as a pseudogene. This specimen consisted of peripheral blood, obtained in a trial of Ad26.COV2.S vaccine versus placebo. This sequence originates from a person aged 18 to 65 who received the Ad26.COV2.S COVID-19 vaccine or a placebo. The CDR3 DNA is TGTGCCAGCAGCGCCCTACTAGCGGAAAGCACAGATACGCAGTATTTT. This translates into CASSALLAESTDTQYF.